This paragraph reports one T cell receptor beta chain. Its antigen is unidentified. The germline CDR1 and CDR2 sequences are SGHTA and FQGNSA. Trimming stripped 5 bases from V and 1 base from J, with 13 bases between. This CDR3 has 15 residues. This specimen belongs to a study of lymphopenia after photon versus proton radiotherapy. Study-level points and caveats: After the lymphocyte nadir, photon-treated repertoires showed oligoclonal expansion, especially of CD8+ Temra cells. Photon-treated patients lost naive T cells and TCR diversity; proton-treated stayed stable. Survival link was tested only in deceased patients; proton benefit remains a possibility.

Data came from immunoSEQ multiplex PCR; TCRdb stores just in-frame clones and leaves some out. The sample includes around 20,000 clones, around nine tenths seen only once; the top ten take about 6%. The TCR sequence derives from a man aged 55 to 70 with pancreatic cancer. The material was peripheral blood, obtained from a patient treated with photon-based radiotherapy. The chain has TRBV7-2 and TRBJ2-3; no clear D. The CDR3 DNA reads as TGTGCCAGCAGCCCCGCTAGTTTCGGCACAGATACGCAGTATTTT. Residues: CASSPASFGTDTQYF.